The T cell receptor (beta chain) described here comes from a study of response to subunit inactivated influenza vaccine. Findings of the study overall: Each seasonal influenza vaccination recruits few new T cells, the authors suggested.

TCRdb reprocessed the RT-PCR reads via MiXCR and lists one record per CDR3 protein. The table records more than 250,000 distinct CDR3 sequences, roughly 22% of them present only once. Trimming left V 3 bases short and J 0 bases short, with 8 bases between. CDR3 length: 14 residues. The germline CDR1 and CDR2 sequences are MNHEY and SVGAGI. As concerns this clonotype: Its specificity is unknown.

The sequence derives from a man between 50 and 70 years old who received an inactivated influenza vaccine. This rearrangement joins TRBV6-5 to TRBJ1-1, with D uncertain. The sequencing here drew on PBMCs from blood, taken around 22 months after vaccination. In nucleotides, the CDR3 is TGTGCCAGCAGTTATACAATAATGAACACTGAAGCTTTCTTT. Translation gives CASSYTIMNTEAFF.